One and the same sample provided the 22 T cell receptor beta chains below, sequenced in a study of monozygotic twins with inflammatory bowel disease (dated by TCRdb to the late 2010s). Library preparation used 5' RACE. The reads were generated on an Illumina HiSeq 2500. Reads reprocessed by TCRdb are summarized as one entry per CDR3 protein sequence, and DNA is absent. The sample's records list around 450,000 distinct CDR3 sequences. Approximately 2.4% of the sample is taken by the ten largest. Specimen: blood. The receptors here all came from a human donor with ulcerative colitis or Crohn's disease, or a healthy co-twin of an affected twin (not recorded which).

The chain carries TRBV12-3 or TRBV12-4 and TRBJ2-1; TCRdb designates TRBD2, a call that cannot be tested without DNA. The CDR3 runs 16 residues. CDR3 region: CASSNPVASGSDEQFF.

The chain carries TRBV19 and TRBJ2-2. Germline CDR1 is LNHDA and CDR2 is SQIVND (reference sequence). CDR3 size: 14 residues. This chain's CDR3 is CASRHGVSAGELFF.

The J gene is TRBJ2-7, the V gene TRBV29-1; there is no DNA to check the TCRdb D call of TRBD1. The CDR3 length is 16 residues. Germline V gene data show CDR1 as SQVTM and CDR2 as ANQGSEA. The CDR3 here is CSVEDRLHTGKDEQYF.

The rearrangement joins TRBV5-1 to TRBJ1-2; checking the TCRdb D call of TRBD1 is not possible without DNA. The CDR3 totals 14 residues. Germline lookup yields CDR1 SGHRS and CDR2 YFSETQ. The CDR3: CASSLGPGDYGYTF.

The chain links TRBV6-2 or TRBV6-3 to TRBJ1-4. The germline V gene encodes CDR1 MNHEY and CDR2 SVGEGT. This CDR3 contains 13 residues. The CDR3 loop reads CASKRPSEEKLFF.

The V and J genes are TRBV5-1 and TRBJ2-4; TCRdb proposes TRBD2, but this gene call is untestable without DNA. This CDR3 has 16 amino acids. From germline, CDR1 is SGHRS and CDR2 YFSETQ. CDR3 in amino acids: CASSPGLAGGGNIQYF.

The V gene is TRBV4-1, the J gene TRBJ2-1; TCRdb names TRBD1, which stays unverified in the absence of DNA. The germline V gene encodes CDR1 MGHRA and CDR2 YSYEKL. There are 16 residues in the CDR3. CDR3 loop: CARTRWGAINDNEQFF.

The V call is TRBV20-1, the J call TRBJ2-1. Germline lookup yields CDR1 DFQATT and CDR2 SNEGSKA (reference sequence). The CDR3 runs to 11 residues. The CDR3 region is CSARTYNEQFF.

V gene TRBV5-1 combines with J gene TRBJ2-4; the D call from TCRdb, TRBD2, cannot be confirmed without DNA. This CDR3 comprises 15 residues. CDR1 and CDR2 (germline): SGHRS, YFSETQ. CDR3 region: CASSLEGEGLGIQYF.

The CDR3 protein is CASSALPGGEQYF. V and J are TRBV3-1 and TRBJ2-7; the TCRdb call, TRBD2, lacks DNA for checking. The CDR3 extends over 13 amino acids. Germline loops: CDR1 LGHDT, CDR2 YNNKEL (reference sequence).

The genes are TRBV5-6 and TRBJ1-2. This CDR3 is 15 amino acids long. Germline V gene data show CDR1 as SGHDT and CDR2 as YYEEEE. The CDR3 loop is CASSLVVGLEYGYTF.

This sequence joins TRBV6-1 and TRBJ2-3. From germline, CDR1 is MNHNS and CDR2 SASEGT. The CDR3 has 15 amino acids. CDR3 in amino acids: CASSDATTSTDTQYF.

V usage is TRBV7-2 and J usage is TRBJ2-7; TCRdb gives TRBD1 as the D gene, but with no DNA this cannot be confirmed. The CDR3 length is 16 residues. Germline V CDR1 and CDR2: SGHTA, FQGNSA. CDR3 loop: CASSLQGLVSGSEQYF.

The chain has TRBV10-3 and TRBJ2-5. This CDR3 is 14 amino acids long. Germline CDR1 ENHRY, CDR2 SYGVKD. This CDR3 is CAISERSGMETQYF.

The rearrangement uses TRBV5-1 and TRBJ2-7; without DNA, the TCRdb call of TRBD2 cannot be checked. Looked up from germline, CDR1 is SGHRS and CDR2 is YFSETQ. This CDR3 has 14 residues. The CDR3 loop reads CASSTKGTVYEQYF. Full variable domain (outside the CDR3, taken from reference TRBV5-1 and TRBJ2-7): KAGVTQTPRYLIKTRGQQVTLSCSPISGHRSVSWYQQTPGQGLQFLFEYFSETQRNKGNFPGRFSGRQFSNSRSEMNVSTLELGDSALYLCASSTKGTVYEQYFGPGTRLTVT.

This rearrangement joins TRBV5-6 to TRBJ2-1; as DNA is missing, the TRBD1 call by TCRdb cannot be tested. Germline-derived CDR1 and CDR2 are SGHDT and YYEEEE. CDR3 length equals 18 residues. The CDR3 reads CASSPNQWTGARVKEQFF.

The rearrangement uses TRBV21-1 and TRBJ1-6. TRBV21-1 is a recognized pseudogene. The CDR3 runs 16 residues. This chain's CDR3 is CASSKLRERYNSPLHF.

The chain recombines TRBV20-1 with TRBJ1-2; TCRdb picks TRBD1, but there is no DNA to check that call. Germline V gives CDR1 DFQATT, CDR2 SNEGSKA (reference sequence). CDR3 length: 14 residues. The CDR3 is CSARENRETYGYTF.

The chain uses TRBV20-1 and TRBJ2-7; the D gene TCRdb calls, TRBD1, cannot be checked with no DNA. CDR1 and CDR2 (germline): DFQATT, SNEGSKA (reference sequence). The CDR3 loop spans 13 amino acids. The CDR3 protein is CSASGQGVYEQYF.

The V call is TRBV5-4, the J call TRBJ2-3; there is no DNA to check the TCRdb D call of TRBD2. Germline V gene data show CDR1 as SGHNT and CDR2 as YYREEE (reference sequence). The CDR3 is 15 residues long. The CDR3 region is CASSLGAAGRDTQYF.

This sequence joins TRBV13 and TRBJ1-2. Germline V gene lookup returns CDR1 PRHDT and CDR2 FYEKMQ (reference sequence). CDR3 size: 13 residues. This CDR3 reads CASSLKGNYGYTF. Combining the CDR3 with reference TRBV13 and TRBJ1-2 gives the whole variable domain AAGVIQSPRHLIKEKRETATLKCYPIPRHDTVYWYQQGPGQDPQFLISFYEKMQSDKGSIPDRFSAQQFSDYHSELNMSSLELGDSALYFCASSLKGNYGYTFGSGTRLTVV.

V usage is TRBV20-1 and J usage is TRBJ2-1; with no DNA, the TCRdb D assignment of TRBD1 cannot be verified. The CDR3 length is 13 residues. Germline V lookup: CDR1 DFQATT, CDR2 SNEGSKA (reference sequence). The CDR3 sequence is CSARDGRGNEQFF.